A single sample is the source of the 28 T cell receptor beta chains below, sequenced in a study of CD8 T cells in ankylosing spondylitis. In TCRdb, the 5' RACE reads were re-called with MiXCR into one record per CDR3 protein. Among about 39,000 distinct CDR3 sequences listed, about 9.4% were seen once. Sequencing was performed on blood, either unsorted or a sorted T cell fraction (not recorded which). Receptor source: a male donor with ankylosing spondylitis or in good health (not recorded which).

This clonotype was detected ten times or more. The rearrangement joins TRBV12-3 or TRBV12-4 to TRBJ1-1, with 7 bases fitting TRBD1. The length of the CDR3 is 15 residues. Trimming cost V 5 bases and J 0 bases; bases outside gene matches: 6. DNA for the CDR3: TGTGCCAGCAGTCCCGGGACAGCGCTGAACACTGAAGCTTTCTTT. This encodes CASSPGTALNTEAFF.

This clonotype was seen a handful of times. This sequence may be a read error, since a much larger clone differs from it by one base. The rearrangement joins TRBV20-1 to TRBJ2-2; TRBD2 matches at 9 bases. This CDR3 contains 16 residues. V lost 0 bases, J lost 8 bases, and 10 bases stayed unmatched. Germline V gene sequence: CDR1 DFQATT, CDR2 SNEGSKA (reference sequence). The CDR3 DNA follows: TGCAGTGCTAGAGATAGGGCTAGCGGGACCTTTGGGGAGCTGTTTTTT. Its translation is CSARDRASGTFGELFF.

The chain joins TRBV6-5 to TRBJ2-1; 11 bases are shared with TRBD2. The germline gives CDR1 MNHEY, CDR2 SVGAGI. The CDR3 extends over 17 amino acids. Trimming took 3 bases from V and 7 from J; bases not matched to a gene: 11. The CDR3 nucleotides read TGTGCCAGCAGTTATAGCGGGAGGGCCGCCTACGGGAATGAGCAGTTCTTC. It specifies CASSYSGRAAYGNEQFF.

This clonotype showed up many times. The chain employs TRBV25-1 and TRBJ2-7, with TRBD2 as a possible D gene (5 bases). The CDR3 extends over 13 amino acids. CDR1 MGHDK and CDR2 SYGVNS come from the germline V gene. V dropped 6 bases and J dropped 0 bases, with 9 bases sitting between them. CDR3 region: CASRPSGSYEQYF. CDR3 bases: TGTGCCAGCAGGCCGAGCGGCTCCTACGAGCAGTACTTC.

This clonotype occurred many times. V and J are TRBV27 and TRBJ2-7; maybe TRBD1 (6 bases). Trimming left V 2 bases short and J 1 base short, with 12 bases between. The germline CDR1 and CDR2 sequences are MNHEY and SMNVEV (reference sequence). This CDR3 comprises 15 residues. The CDR3 sequence is CASSLGDTFSYEQYF. CDR3 nucleotide sequence: TGTGCCAGCAGTTTAGGGGACACCTTTTCCTACGAGCAGTACTTC.

This clonotype has a count of ten or more. J is TRBJ1-6 and V is TRBV20-1; D perhaps matches TRBD1 (5 bases). Trimming shortened V by 4 bases and J by 5 bases, and 18 bases separated the two germline ends. The CDR3 length is 16 residues. Per germline, CDR1 DFQATT and CDR2 SNEGSKA (reference sequence). CDR3 region: CSATGGTGRDNSPLHF. In DNA form, the CDR3 reads TGCAGTGCTACGGGGGGTACGGGCAGGGATAATTCACCCCTCCACTTT.

This clonotype was seen repeatedly, ten times or more. This chain connects TRBV5-1 to TRBJ2-5, with a weak D call TRBD1 (6 bases). Trimming took off 5 bases at V and 5 bases at J, with 16 bases between the two ends. Germline V gene data show CDR1 as SGHRS and CDR2 as YFSETQ. The CDR3 consists of 14 residues. CDR3 bases: TGCGCCAGCAGTAGACAGGCCACCGGGGAGACCCAGTACTTC. It translates to CASSRQATGETQYF.

This clonotype has ten or more counts. The genes are TRBV6-2 or TRBV6-3 and TRBJ1-5; D is undetermined. Trimming shortened V by 5 bases and J by 9 bases, and 11 bases separated the two germline ends. The CDR3 is 12 amino acids. Looked up from germline, CDR1 is MNHEY and CDR2 is SVGEGT. The CDR3 sequence is CASSILSRPQHF. In DNA form, the CDR3 reads TGTGCCAGCAGTATACTTTCGAGGCCCCAGCATTTT.

This clonotype was picked up many times. This CDR3 is CASSRSGQGAYEQYF. CDR3 DNA: TGTGCCAGCAGCCGCTCGGGACAGGGGGCTTACGAGCAGTACTTC. The genes are TRBV27 and TRBJ2-7; the match to TRBD1 covers 12 bases. Germline CDR1 MNHEY, CDR2 SMNVEV (reference sequence). The junction had 7 bases not matched to a gene; V was cut back by 6 bases and J by 4 bases. The CDR3 consists of 15 residues.

This clonotype was found many times. This chain uses TRBV5-1 with TRBJ2-1; no firm D call. CDR1 SGHRS and CDR2 YFSETQ come from the germline V gene. This CDR3 region has 12 residues. V was clipped by 1 base and J by 15 bases, with 14 bases between them. CDR3: CASSLLAESLFF. CDR3 nucleotides: TGCGCCAGCAGCTTGTTGGCGGAGAGTTTGTTCTTC.

Many counts were recorded for this clonotype. V usage is TRBV6-1 and J usage is TRBJ1-1; 7 bases match TRBD1. V trimming: 6 bases; J trimming: 1 base; junction bases outside the gene matches: 5. The germline V gene encodes CDR1 MNHNS and CDR2 SASEGT. This CDR3 region has 14 residues. For the CDR3, the DNA is TGTGCCAGCAGGAAACAGGGGAAGAACACTGAAGCTTTCTTT. This translates into CASRKQGKNTEAFF.

This clonotype was seen a single time. The V call is TRBV5-4, the J call TRBJ2-7, with a tentative D call TRBD2 (6 bases). Trimming removed 1 base from V and 11 bases from J, with 22 bases in between. CDR1 SGHNT and CDR2 YYREEE come from the germline V gene (reference sequence). CDR3 length equals 15 residues. The CDR3 DNA follows: TGTGCCAGCAGCTTGTTTCGCGGCCGGAGGGGTCAGGAGTACTTC. Translated, it gives CASSLFRGRRGQEYF.

This clonotype was recorded at least ten times. The V call is TRBV18, the J call TRBJ1-1; weak D call: TRBD1 (6 bases). Germline V CDR1 and CDR2: KGHSH, LQKENI. The CDR3 is made up of 13 amino acids. V was cut by 6 bases and J by 1 base, with 9 bases left in between. DNA for the CDR3: TGTGCCAGCTCTCCGACAGGGAACACTGAAGCTTTCTTT. It is translated as CASSPTGNTEAFF.

V usage is TRBV7-6 and J usage is TRBJ2-7, with D possibly TRBD1 on 6 matching bases. There are 16 residues in the CDR3. Germline V lookup: CDR1 SGHVS, CDR2 FNYEAQ. V was clipped by 2 bases and J by 5 bases, with 19 bases between them. Here the CDR3 DNA reads TGTGCCAGCAGCTTATCAGGTGGGGGCCAACCCGACGAGCAGTACTTC. This translates into CASSLSGGGQPDEQYF.

Many counts were recorded for this clonotype. The chain couples TRBV11-2 to TRBJ2-7; D gene ambiguous. CDR1 is SGHAT, CDR2 FQNNGV, per germline. The V and J ends lost 3 bases and 4 bases respectively, with 7 bases between them. The CDR3 covers 12 residues. This CDR3 is CASSLGWYEQYF. CDR3 bases: TGTGCCAGCAGCTTGGGGTGGTACGAGCAGTACTTC.

In its sample, this clonotype was seen many times. The gene calls are TRBV29-1 and TRBJ2-7; no clear D. The V end was cut by 5 bases, the J end by 3 bases, with 8 bases between. The CDR3 has 11 amino acids. From germline, CDR1 is SQVTM and CDR2 ANQGSEA. DNA of the CDR3: TGCAGCGTTCGGCTTGGCTACGAGCAGTACTTC. The encoded protein is CSVRLGYEQYF.

At least ten counts were recorded for this clonotype. The chain couples TRBV7-2 to TRBJ1-2, with D possibly being TRBD1 (6 bases). Germline CDR1 SGHTA, CDR2 FQGNSA. This CDR3 is 13 amino acids long. V was trimmed by 5 bases and J by 4 bases, leaving 11 bases between them. The chain's CDR3 is CASSGQGTYGYTF. CDR3 sequence (DNA): TGTGCCAGCAGCGGTCAGGGGACCTATGGCTACACCTTC.

The sample holds many counts of this clonotype. The CDR3 DNA is TGTGCCTGGAGTATGGGGGTAAGCCAGACCCAGTACTTC. Encoded protein: CAWSMGVSQTQYF. The chain combines TRBV30 with TRBJ2-5; D possibly matches TRBD1 or TRBD2 (5 bases each). The CDR3 runs 13 residues. Germline V gene sequence: CDR1 GTSNPN, CDR2 SVGIG (reference sequence). Trimming stripped 2 bases from V and 6 bases from J, with 13 bases between.

This clonotype is medium-sized (0.01 to 0.1%) by share. A read error may produce the germline difference seen at one junction end. This sequence joins TRBV29-1 and TRBJ2-5, with D perhaps given as TRBD1 or TRBD2 (6 bases each). There are 14 residues in the CDR3. The germline CDR1 and CDR2 sequences are SQVTM and ANQGSEA. CDR3 nucleotides: TGCAGCGTGGAAGAACAGGGACTGAGGGAGACCCAGTACTTC. Its translation is CSVEEQGLRETQYF.

This clonotype has at least ten counts. The CDR3 DNA follows: TGTGCCAGCAGCGGGGGAACTAGTCCTCGAGAGCAGTACTTC. Its translation is CASSGGTSPREQYF. The rearrangement links TRBV9 to TRBJ2-7; D perhaps matches TRBD2 (5 bases). V lost 3 bases and J 7 bases, leaving 17 bases between the germline ends. Germline values: CDR1 SGDLS, CDR2 YYNGEE. This CDR3 has 14 amino acids.

This clonotype was seen ten or more times. This sequence joins TRBV7-2 and TRBJ1-1, with D tentatively TRBD1 (5 bases). The V end was cut by 3 bases, the J end by 5 bases, with 7 bases between. This CDR3 contains 12 residues. The germline CDR1 and CDR2 sequences are SGHTA and FQGNSA. CDR3 residues: CASSFWGTEAFF. The CDR3 DNA is TGTGCCAGCAGCTTTTGGGGGACTGAAGCTTTCTTT.

This clonotype was counted many times. The chain links TRBV11-2 to TRBJ2-7, with TRBD2 identical over 13 bases. Germline loops: CDR1 SGHAT, CDR2 FQNNGV. The V gene end was trimmed by 5 bases and the J gene end by 7 bases; junction bases not matched to a gene: 5. The CDR3 extends over 14 amino acids. CDR3 sequence reads: CASSSGLAGVEQYF. DNA of the CDR3: TGTGCCAGCAGCAGTGGACTAGCGGGAGTGGAGCAGTACTTC.

Ten or more counts support this clonotype. The rearrangement joins TRBV5-6 to TRBJ2-1, with TRBD2 matching 8 bases. Trimming cost V 3 bases and J 6 bases; bases outside gene matches: 20. The germline V gene encodes CDR1 SGHDT and CDR2 YYEEEE. This CDR3 contains 19 residues. The CDR3 sequence is CASSSQGFRLAGLGNEQFF. The CDR3 nucleotides read TGTGCCAGCAGCTCTCAGGGGTTTCGGCTAGCGGGCCTTGGCAATGAGCAGTTCTTC.

This clonotype occurred a few times. This chain links TRBV9 with TRBJ2-7; D is perhaps TRBD1 (5 bases). The V end was cut by 0 bases, the J end by 3 bases, with 13 bases between. Per the germline V gene, CDR1 is SGDLS and CDR2 is YYNGEE. The CDR3 sequence is 15 residues long. CDR3 coding DNA: TGTGCCAGCAGCGTAGGGGCTGCCAGGGACTACGAGCAGTACTTC. Amino acids: CASSVGAARDYEQYF.

This clonotype was observed many times. The chain joins TRBV7-9 to TRBJ2-1; D gene ambiguous. Trimming left V 5 bases short and J 7 bases short, with 15 bases between. Germline CDR1 SEHNR, CDR2 FQNEAQ (reference sequence). This CDR3 is built from 14 residues. This chain's CDR3 is CASSRGDPWNEQFF. CDR3 DNA: TGTGCCAGCAGCCGCGGTGACCCGTGGAATGAGCAGTTCTTC.

The chain couples TRBV6-2 or TRBV6-3 to TRBJ2-2, with D perhaps being TRBD1 or TRBD2 (6 bases each). Germline CDR1 and CDR2: MNHEY and SVGEGT. The V and J ends lost 6 bases and 3 bases respectively, with 11 bases between them. The CDR3 runs to 14 residues. CDR3 sequence (DNA): TGTGCCAGCAGGCGGGACACTGACACCGGGGAGCTGTTTTTT. Translated: CASRRDTDTGELFF.

At least ten counts were recorded for this clonotype. This chain links TRBV20-1 with TRBJ1-6; D not resolved. This CDR3 has 13 amino acids. Germline assignment: CDR1 DFQATT and CDR2 SNEGSKA (reference sequence). The ends were cut back, 6 bases at V and 9 bases at J, with 15 bases in the middle. As DNA, the CDR3 is TGCAGTGCGATGAGGTCCTCGGGTTCACCCCTCCACTTT. Protein product: CSAMRSSGSPLHF.

This clonotype was seen at least ten times. J is TRBJ2-5 and V is TRBV20-1, with 9 positions matching TRBD2. Germline values: CDR1 DFQATT, CDR2 SNEGSKA (reference sequence). The CDR3 covers 14 residues. V was pared by 1 base and J by 7 bases, with 7 bases of the junction left unmatched. This CDR3 reads CSARVASGVGTQYF. The CDR3 nucleotides are TGCAGTGCTAGAGTGGCTAGCGGGGTGGGGACCCAGTACTTC.